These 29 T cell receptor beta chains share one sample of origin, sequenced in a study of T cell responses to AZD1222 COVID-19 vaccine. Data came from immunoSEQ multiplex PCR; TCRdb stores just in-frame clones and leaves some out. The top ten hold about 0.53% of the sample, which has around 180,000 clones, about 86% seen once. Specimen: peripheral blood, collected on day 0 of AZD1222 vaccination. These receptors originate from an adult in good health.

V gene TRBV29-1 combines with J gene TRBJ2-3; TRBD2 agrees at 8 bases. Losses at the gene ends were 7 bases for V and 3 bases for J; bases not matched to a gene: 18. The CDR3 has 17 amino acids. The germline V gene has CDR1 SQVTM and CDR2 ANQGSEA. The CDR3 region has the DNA TGCAGCGCCGAATACTCCCTCGGGGGGGGCAGGACAGATACGCAGTATTTT. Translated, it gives CSAEYSLGGGRTDTQYF.

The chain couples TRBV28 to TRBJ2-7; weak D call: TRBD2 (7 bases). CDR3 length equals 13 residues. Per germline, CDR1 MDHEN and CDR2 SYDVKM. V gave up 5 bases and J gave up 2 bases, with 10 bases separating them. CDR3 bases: TGTGCCAGCAGTCGGGGGGCCCCCTACGAGCAGTACTTC. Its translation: CASSRGAPYEQYF.

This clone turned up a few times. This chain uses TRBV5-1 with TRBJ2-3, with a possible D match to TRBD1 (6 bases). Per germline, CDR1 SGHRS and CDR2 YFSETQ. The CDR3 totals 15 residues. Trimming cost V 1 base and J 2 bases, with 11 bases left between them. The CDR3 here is CASSLRQGYTDTQYF. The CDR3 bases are TGCGCCAGCAGCTTGCGGCAGGGGTACACAGATACGCAGTATTTT. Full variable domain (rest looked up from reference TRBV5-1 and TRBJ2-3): KAGVTQTPRYLIKTRGQQVTLSCSPISGHRSVSWYQQTPGQGLQFLFEYFSETQRNKGNFPGRFSGRQFSNSRSEMNVSTLELGDSALYLCASSLRQGYTDTQYFGPGTRLTVL.

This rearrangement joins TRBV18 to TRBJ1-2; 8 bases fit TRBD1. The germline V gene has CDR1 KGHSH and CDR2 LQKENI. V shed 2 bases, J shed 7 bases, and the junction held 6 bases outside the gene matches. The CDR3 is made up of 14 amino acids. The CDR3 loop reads CASSPGQGAFGYTF. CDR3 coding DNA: TGTGCCAGCTCACCAGGGCAGGGGGCGTTTGGCTACACCTTC.

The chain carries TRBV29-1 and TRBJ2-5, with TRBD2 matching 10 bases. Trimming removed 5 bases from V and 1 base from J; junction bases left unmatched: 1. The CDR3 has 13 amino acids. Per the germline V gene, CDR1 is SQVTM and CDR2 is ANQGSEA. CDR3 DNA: TGCAGCGTTCTAGCGGGGGTCCAAGAGACCCAGTACTTC. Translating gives CSVLAGVQETQYF.

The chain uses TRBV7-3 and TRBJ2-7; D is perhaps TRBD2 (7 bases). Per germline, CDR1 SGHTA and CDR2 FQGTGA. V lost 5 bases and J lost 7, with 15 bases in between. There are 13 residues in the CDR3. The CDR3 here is CASSQGRGEEQYF. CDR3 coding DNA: TGTGCCAGCAGCCAAGGGAGGGGGGAAGAGCAGTACTTC.

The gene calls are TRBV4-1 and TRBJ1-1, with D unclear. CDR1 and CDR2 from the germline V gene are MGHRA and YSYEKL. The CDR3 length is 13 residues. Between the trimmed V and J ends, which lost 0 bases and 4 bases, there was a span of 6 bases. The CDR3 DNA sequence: TGCGCCAGCAGCCAAGAATTGACCACTGAAGCTTTCTTT. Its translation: CASSQELTTEAFF.

This chain's CDR3 is CASSRTERPYEQYF. The CDR3 nucleotides read TGTGCCAGCAGCCGGACAGAGCGTCCCTACGAGCAGTACTTC. The chain is built from TRBV3-1 (or the pseudogene TRBV3-2) and TRBJ2-7; TRBD1 is a possible D gene (6 bases). This CDR3 has 14 residues. CDR1 and CDR2 from the germline V gene are LGHDT and YNNKEL (reference sequence). Deletions cut 4 bases from V and 2 bases from J, with 12 bases between.

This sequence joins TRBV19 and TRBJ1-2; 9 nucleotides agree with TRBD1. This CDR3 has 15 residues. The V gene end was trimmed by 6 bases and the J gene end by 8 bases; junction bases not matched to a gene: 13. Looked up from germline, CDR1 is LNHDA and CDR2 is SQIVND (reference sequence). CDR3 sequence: CASRITGTGTKGYTF. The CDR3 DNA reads TGTGCCAGTAGGATAACCGGGACAGGGACAAAAGGCTACACCTTC.

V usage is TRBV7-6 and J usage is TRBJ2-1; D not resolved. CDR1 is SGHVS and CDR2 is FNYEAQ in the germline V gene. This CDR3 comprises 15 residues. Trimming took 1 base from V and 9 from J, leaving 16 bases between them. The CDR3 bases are TGTGCCAGCAGCTTAGAGGTCGCAGCGAGAGGTGAGCAGTTCTTC. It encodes CASSLEVAARGEQFF.

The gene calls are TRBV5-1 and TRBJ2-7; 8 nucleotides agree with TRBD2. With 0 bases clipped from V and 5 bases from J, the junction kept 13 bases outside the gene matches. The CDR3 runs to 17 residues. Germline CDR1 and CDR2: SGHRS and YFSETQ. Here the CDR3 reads CASSLAGTAGVVNEQYF. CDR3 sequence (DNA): TGCGCCAGCAGCTTGGCCGGTACAGCGGGAGTAGTAAACGAGCAGTACTTC.

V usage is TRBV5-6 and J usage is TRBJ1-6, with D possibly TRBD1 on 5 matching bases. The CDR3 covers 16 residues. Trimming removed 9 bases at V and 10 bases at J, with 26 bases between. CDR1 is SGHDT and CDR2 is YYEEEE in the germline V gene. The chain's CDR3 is CATSKGPGRGNSPLHF. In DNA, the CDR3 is TGTGCCACGTCAAAAGGTCCGGGACGGGGAAACTCACCCCTCCACTTT. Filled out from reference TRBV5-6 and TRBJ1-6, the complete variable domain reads DAGVTQSPTHLIKTRGQQVTLRCSPKSGHDTVSWYQQALGQGPQFIFQYYEEEERQRGNFPDRFSGHQFPNYSSELNVNALLLGDSALYLCATSKGPGRGNSPLHFGNGTRLTVT.

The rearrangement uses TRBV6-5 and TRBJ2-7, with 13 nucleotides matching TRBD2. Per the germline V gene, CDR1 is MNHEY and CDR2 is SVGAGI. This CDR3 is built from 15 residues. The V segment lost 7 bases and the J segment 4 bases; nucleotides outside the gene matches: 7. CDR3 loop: CASTRTSGGGYEQYF. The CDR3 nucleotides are TGTGCCAGCACCCGGACTAGCGGGGGAGGGTACGAGCAGTACTTC.

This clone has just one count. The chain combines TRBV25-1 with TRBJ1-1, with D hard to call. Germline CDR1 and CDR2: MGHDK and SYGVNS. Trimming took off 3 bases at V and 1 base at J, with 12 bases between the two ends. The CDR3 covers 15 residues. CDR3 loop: CASSDLGRPNTEAFF. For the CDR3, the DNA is TGTGCCAGCAGTGACCTTGGAAGACCGAACACTGAAGCTTTCTTT.

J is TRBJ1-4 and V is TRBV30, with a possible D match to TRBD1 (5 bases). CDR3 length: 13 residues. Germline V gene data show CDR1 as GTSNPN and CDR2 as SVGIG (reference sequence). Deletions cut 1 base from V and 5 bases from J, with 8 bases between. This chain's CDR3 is CAWSGQSNEKLFF. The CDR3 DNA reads TGTGCCTGGAGTGGACAGTCCAATGAAAAACTGTTTTTT. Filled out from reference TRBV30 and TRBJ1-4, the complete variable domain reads SQTIHQWPATLVQPVGSPLSLECTVEGTSNPNLYWYRQAAGRGLQLLFYSVGIGQISSEVPQNLSASRPQDRQFILSSKKLLLSDSGFYLCAWSGQSNEKLFFGSGTQLSVL.

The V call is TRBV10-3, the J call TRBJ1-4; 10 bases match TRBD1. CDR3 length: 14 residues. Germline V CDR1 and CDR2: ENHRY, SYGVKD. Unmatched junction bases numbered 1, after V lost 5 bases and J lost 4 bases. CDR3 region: CAISRTGGNEKLFF. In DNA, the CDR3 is TGTGCCATCAGTCGGACAGGGGGTAATGAAAAACTGTTTTTT.

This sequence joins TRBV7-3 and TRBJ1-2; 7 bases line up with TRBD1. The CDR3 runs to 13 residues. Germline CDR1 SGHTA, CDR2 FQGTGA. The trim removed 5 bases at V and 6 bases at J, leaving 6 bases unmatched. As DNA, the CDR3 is TGTGCCAGCAGCCTACAGGGGAGAAATGGCTACACCTTC. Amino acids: CASSLQGRNGYTF.

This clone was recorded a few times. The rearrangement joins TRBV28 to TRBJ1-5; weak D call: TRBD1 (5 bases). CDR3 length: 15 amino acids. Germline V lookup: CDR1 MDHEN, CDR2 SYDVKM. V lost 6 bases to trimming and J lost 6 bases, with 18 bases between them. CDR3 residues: CASSQRAGAGQPQHF. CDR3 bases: TGTGCCAGCAGCCAAAGGGCCGGGGCGGGTCAGCCCCAGCATTTT.

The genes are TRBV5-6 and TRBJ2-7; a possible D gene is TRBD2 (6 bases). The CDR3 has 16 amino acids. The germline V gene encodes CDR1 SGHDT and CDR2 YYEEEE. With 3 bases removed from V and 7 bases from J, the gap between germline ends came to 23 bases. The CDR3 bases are TGTGCCAGCAGCTCGCCCCGGGACTTCCTTGCGGGGGAGCAGTACTTC. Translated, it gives CASSSPRDFLAGEQYF.

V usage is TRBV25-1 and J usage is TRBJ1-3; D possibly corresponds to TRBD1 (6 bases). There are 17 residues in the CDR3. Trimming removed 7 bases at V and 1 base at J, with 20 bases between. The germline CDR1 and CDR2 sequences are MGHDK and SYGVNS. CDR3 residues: CASNDRTVPDSGNTIYF. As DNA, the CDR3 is TGTGCCAGCAACGATCGGACAGTCCCGGATTCTGGAAACACCATATATTTT.

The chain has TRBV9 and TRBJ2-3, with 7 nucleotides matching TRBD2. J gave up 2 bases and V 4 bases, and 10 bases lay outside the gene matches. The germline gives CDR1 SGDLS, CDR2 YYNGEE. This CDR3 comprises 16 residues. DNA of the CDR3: TGTGCCAGCAGCTTTATCCCCGGGACTAACACAGATACGCAGTATTTT. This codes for CASSFIPGTNTDTQYF.

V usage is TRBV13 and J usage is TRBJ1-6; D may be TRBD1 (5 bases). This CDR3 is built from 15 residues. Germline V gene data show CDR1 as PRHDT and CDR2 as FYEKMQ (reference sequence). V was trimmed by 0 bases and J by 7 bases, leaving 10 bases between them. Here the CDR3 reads CASSLGPGWNSPLHF. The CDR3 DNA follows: TGTGCCAGCAGCTTAGGCCCAGGGTGGAATTCACCCCTCCACTTT. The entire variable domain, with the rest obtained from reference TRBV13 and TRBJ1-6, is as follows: AAGVIQSPRHLIKEKRETATLKCYPIPRHDTVYWYQQGPGQDPQFLISFYEKMQSDKGSIPDRFSAQQFSDYHSELNMSSLELGDSALYFCASSLGPGWNSPLHFGNGTRLTVT.

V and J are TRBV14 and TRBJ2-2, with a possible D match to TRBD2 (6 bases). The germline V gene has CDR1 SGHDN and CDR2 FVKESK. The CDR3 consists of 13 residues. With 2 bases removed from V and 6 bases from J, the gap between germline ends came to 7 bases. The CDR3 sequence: CASSQSGAGELFF. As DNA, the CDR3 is TGTGCCAGCAGCCAATCGGGGGCCGGGGAGCTGTTTTTT.

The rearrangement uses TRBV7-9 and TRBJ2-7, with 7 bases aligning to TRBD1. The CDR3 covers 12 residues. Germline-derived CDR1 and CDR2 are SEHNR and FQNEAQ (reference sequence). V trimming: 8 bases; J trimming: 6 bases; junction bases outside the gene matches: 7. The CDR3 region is CASSNTGVEQYF. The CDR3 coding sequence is TGTGCCAGCTCTAATACAGGGGTCGAGCAGTACTTC.

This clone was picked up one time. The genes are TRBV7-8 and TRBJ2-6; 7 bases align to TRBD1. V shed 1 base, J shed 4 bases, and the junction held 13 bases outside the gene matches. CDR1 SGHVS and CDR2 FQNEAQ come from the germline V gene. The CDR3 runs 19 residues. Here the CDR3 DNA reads TGTGCCAGCAGCTTAGAGCGGCCGGGCAGGGGGAGAGGGGCCAACGTCCTGACTTTC. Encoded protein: CASSLERPGRGRGANVLTF.

The CDR3 sequence is CASSPGPNTEAFF. CDR3 coding DNA: TGTGCCAGCAGTCCAGGACCGAACACTGAAGCTTTCTTT. The chain carries TRBV5-8 and TRBJ1-1; no firm D call. CDR1 and CDR2 from the germline V gene are SGHTS and YDEGEE. The ends were cut back, 5 bases at V and 1 base at J, with 9 bases in the middle. The CDR3 has 13 residues.

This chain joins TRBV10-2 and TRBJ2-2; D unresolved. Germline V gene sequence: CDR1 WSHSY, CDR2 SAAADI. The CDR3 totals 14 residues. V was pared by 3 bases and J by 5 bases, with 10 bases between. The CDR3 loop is CASSDGSLTGELFF. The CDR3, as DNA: TGCGCCAGCAGTGATGGGTCTTTAACCGGGGAGCTGTTTTTT.

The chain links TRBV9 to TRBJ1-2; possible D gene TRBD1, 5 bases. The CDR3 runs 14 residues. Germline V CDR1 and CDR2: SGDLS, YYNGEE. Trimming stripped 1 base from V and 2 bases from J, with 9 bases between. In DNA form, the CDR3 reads TGTGCCAGCAGCGTATCAGGGACCAACTATGGCTACACCTTC. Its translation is CASSVSGTNYGYTF.

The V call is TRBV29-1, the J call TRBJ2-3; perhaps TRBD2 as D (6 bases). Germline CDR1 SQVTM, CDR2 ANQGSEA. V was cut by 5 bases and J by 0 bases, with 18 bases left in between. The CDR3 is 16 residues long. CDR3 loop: CSVTPPGGGSTDTQYF. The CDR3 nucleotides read TGCAGCGTTACCCCTCCCGGGGGAGGTAGCACAGATACGCAGTATTTT.